These 15 T cell receptor beta chains were sequenced from one sample in a study of beta chain features in type 1 diabetes. Their antigen targets remain unknown. What was sequenced were expressed TCRB transcripts, since all of the isolated RNA had been reverse transcribed. Clones were read by immunoSEQ multiplex PCR, and TCRdb kept only the in-frame ones, dropping some. In the table there are hundreds of thousands of clones, 11% to 15% of which are singletons. Findings and limits, study-wide: Shorter TCRB CDR3s, moderately but significantly so, were found in Type 1 diabetes patients in all four CD4+ subsets.

Specimen: naive CD4+ T cells from blood. These receptors were obtained from a man younger than 30 with type 1 diabetes.

This clone was seen only a few times. This rearrangement joins TRBV14 to TRBJ2-2, with D unclear. This CDR3 comprises 13 residues. Germline CDR1 SGHDN, CDR2 FVKESK. V was clipped by 3 bases and J by 6 bases, with 8 bases between them. The CDR3 loop is CASSQLLAGELFF. Written as DNA, the CDR3 is TGTGCCAGCAGCCAGCTCCTGGCCGGGGAGCTGTTTTTT.

As regards this clone: Other DNA sequences in the sample encode the same CDR3. The chain joins TRBV9 to TRBJ2-3; the D is unclear. Germline assignment: CDR1 SGDLS and CDR2 YYNGEE. The germline V and J ends were trimmed by 0 bases and 2 bases, with 10 bases remaining between them. The CDR3 spans 15 residues. CDR3 DNA sequence: TGTGCCAGCAGCGTAGCGGGCTCACCCACAGATACGCAGTATTTT. This encodes CASSVAGSPTDTQYF.

V usage is TRBV7-2 and J usage is TRBJ2-1; D not certain. Trimming removed 1 base at V and 9 bases at J, with 19 bases between. The CDR3 runs to 16 residues. Germline values: CDR1 SGHTA, CDR2 FQGNSA. The CDR3, as DNA: TGTGCCAGCAGCTTAGGGTCGTGGCTCCGTGACCTTGAGCAGTTCTTC. It translates to CASSLGSWLRDLEQFF.

The chain joins TRBV6-5 to TRBJ1-3, with a possible D match to TRBD1 (5 bases). The V end was cut by 0 bases, the J end by 4 bases, with 13 bases between. CDR1 is MNHEY, CDR2 SVGAGI, per germline. The length of the CDR3 is 16 residues. The CDR3 loop is CASSYSIQGSGNTIYF. CDR3 DNA: TGTGCCAGCAGTTACTCGATCCAGGGATCAGGAAACACCATATATTTT.

The chain combines TRBV30 with TRBJ1-4, with TRBD1 identical over 10 bases. V lost 3 bases and J lost 8; bases outside the gene matches: 3. In germline, CDR1 is GTSNPN, CDR2 SVGIG (reference sequence). The CDR3 sequence is 13 residues long. CDR3 loop: CAWRGQGHEKLFF. The CDR3 DNA reads as TGTGCCTGGAGGGGACAGGGGCACGAAAAACTGTTTTTT.

This clone has just a few counts. This chain connects TRBV25-1 to TRBJ1-3; D gene unclear. Trimming took off 5 bases at V and 0 bases at J, with 14 bases between the two ends. Germline V gene data show CDR1 as MGHDK and CDR2 as SYGVNS. The CDR3 has 16 amino acids. The CDR3 loop is CASSRGLNPSGNTIYF. CDR3 bases: TGTGCCAGCAGTAGAGGACTCAACCCCTCTGGAAACACCATATATTTT.

This clone was picked up a small number of times. The rearrangement uses TRBV5-1 and TRBJ2-3; TRBD2 matches at 13 bases. Looked up from germline, CDR1 is SGHRS and CDR2 is YFSETQ. Trimming cost V 0 bases and J 4 bases; bases outside gene matches: 2. The CDR3 contains 16 residues. This CDR3 is CASSLVTSGRSDTQYF. Here the CDR3 DNA reads TGCGCCAGCAGCTTGGTGACTAGCGGGAGGTCAGATACGCAGTATTTT.

This clone occurred a few times. The chain has TRBV6-6 and TRBJ2-1, with 7 bases aligning to TRBD1. The CDR3 covers 14 residues. Germline trimming cut 8 bases from V and 7 bases from J; bases unmatched to any gene: 11. The V gene's germline CDR1 is MNHNY and CDR2 SVGAGI (reference sequence). CDR3 region: CASVRGRQSNEQFF. CDR3 nucleotides: TGTGCCAGCGTAAGGGGGCGGCAGTCTAATGAGCAGTTCTTC.

This sequence joins TRBV5-1 and TRBJ2-7; 9 bases are a match to TRBD2. With 4 bases clipped from V and 6 bases from J, the junction kept 11 bases outside the gene matches. The germline gives CDR1 SGHRS, CDR2 YFSETQ. This CDR3 contains 15 residues. The CDR3 DNA sequence: TGCGCCAGCAGCCAGACTAGCGGTGCACGCCGCGAGCAGTACTTC. Protein: CASSQTSGARREQYF.

The chain employs TRBV10-3 and TRBJ1-2, with D possibly being TRBD1 (6 bases). This CDR3 region has 19 residues. Germline lookup yields CDR1 ENHRY and CDR2 SYGVKD. V was shortened by 0 bases and J by 5 bases, with 25 bases between the two germline ends. CDR3 protein: CAISESASQGSTGGYGYTF. In DNA, the CDR3 is TGTGCCATCAGTGAGTCGGCGTCACAGGGAAGTACGGGCGGATATGGCTACACCTTC.

Turning to this clone: Distinct nucleotide sequences in the sample also encode this CDR3. J is TRBJ2-5 and V is TRBV2; perhaps D is TRBD1 or TRBD2 (6 bases each). The V gene's germline CDR1 is SNHLY and CDR2 FYNNEI. V was clipped by 5 bases and J by 5 bases, with 9 bases between them. The CDR3 covers 12 residues. CDR3 sequence: CASSRGGETQYF. As DNA, the CDR3 is TGTGCCAGCAGTCGAGGGGGGGAGACCCAGTACTTC.

The rearrangement uses TRBV30 and TRBJ2-5, with D perhaps TRBD1 (5 bases). The V gene's germline CDR1 is GTSNPN and CDR2 SVGIG (reference sequence). The CDR3 spans 13 residues. Trimming shortened V by 2 bases and J by 5 bases, and 12 bases separated the two germline ends. CDR3 DNA sequence: TGTGCCTGGAGTCCACCAGGGTCGGAGACCCAGTACTTC. Translation gives CAWSPPGSETQYF. Filled out from reference TRBV30 and TRBJ2-5, the complete variable domain reads SQTIHQWPATLVQPVGSPLSLECTVEGTSNPNLYWYRQAAGRGLQLLFYSVGIGQISSEVPQNLSASRPQDRQFILSSKKLLLSDSGFYLCAWSPPGSETQYFGPGTRLLVL.

On this clone: The same CDR3 can be traced to other DNA sequences in this sample. The CDR3: CASSLGLAGVNEQFF. CDR3 DNA sequence: TGTGCCAGCAGCTTAGGACTAGCGGGCGTCAATGAGCAGTTCTTC. This rearrangement joins TRBV7-2 to TRBJ2-1; 10 bases line up with TRBD2. The germline CDR1 and CDR2 sequences are SGHTA and FQGNSA. J gave up 6 bases and V 1 base, and 3 bases lay outside the gene matches. This CDR3 has 15 amino acids. The full variable domain, its missing parts supplied by reference TRBV7-2 and TRBJ2-1, is GAGVSQSPSNKVTEKGKDVELRCDPISGHTALYWYRQSLGQGLEFLIYFQGNSAPDKSGLPSDRFSAERTGGSVSTLTIQRTQQEDSAVYLCASSLGLAGVNEQFFGPGTRLTVL.

The sample holds a few counts of this clone. The chain combines TRBV2 with TRBJ2-3; D possibly corresponds to TRBD1 (6 bases). Trimming shortened V by 5 bases and J by 0 bases, and 12 bases separated the two germline ends. The CDR3 is 15 amino acids. Germline assignment: CDR1 SNHLY and CDR2 FYNNEI. The CDR3 DNA reads TGTGCCAGCAGTCAACAGGGTCTTAGCACAGATACGCAGTATTTT. It specifies CASSQQGLSTDTQYF. Together with reference TRBV2 and TRBJ2-3, the CDR3 gives the full variable domain: EPEVTQTPSHQVTQMGQEVILRCVPISNHLYFYWYRQILGQKVEFLVSFYNNEISEKSEIFDDQFSVERPDGSNFTLKIRSTKLEDSAMYFCASSQQGLSTDTQYFGPGTRLTVL.

This clone was recorded a few times. The chain is built from TRBV5-1 and TRBJ2-1, with TRBD2 matching 10 bases. V was pared by 0 bases and J by 3 bases, with 9 bases of the junction left unmatched. CDR3 length: 18 residues. The germline CDR1 and CDR2 sequences are SGHRS and YFSETQ. The CDR3 coding sequence is TGCGCCAGCAGCTTGGCCGAGGTAGCGGGAGGCCTCTACAATGAGCAGTTCTTC. Amino acids: CASSLAEVAGGLYNEQFF.